Listed here are 21 T cell receptor beta chains from one sample, sequenced in a study of blood T cell repertoires in COVID-19. Generated by immunoSEQ multiplex PCR, the TCRdb table keeps only in-frame clones and is missing some. The sample lists 250,000 to 400,000 clones, about 91% occurring once. Sequenced input: peripheral blood. These receptors came from a woman aged 25 to 39 with COVID-19, enrolled during active disease.

About this clone itself: Germline and junction disagree at one end, which may indicate a read error. This chain uses TRBV3-1 (or the pseudogene TRBV3-2) with TRBJ1-1; 7 bases align to TRBD1. Germline assignment: CDR1 LGHDT and CDR2 YNNKEL (reference sequence). The CDR3 length is 15 residues. The CDR3 reads CASSQGIRGWAEAFF. CDR3 in DNA: TGTGCCAGCAGTCAAGGCATCAGGGGGTGGGCTGAAGCTTTCTTT.

Turning to this clone: Other DNA sequences in this specimen translate into the identical CDR3. V gene TRBV5-1 combines with J gene TRBJ1-1; D gene ambiguous. The germline V gene encodes CDR1 SGHRS and CDR2 YFSETQ. This CDR3 region has 13 residues. Between the trimmed V and J ends, which lost 4 bases and 1 base, there was a span of 8 bases. CDR3 nucleotides: TGCGCCAGCAGCCTGGCGGGGAACACTGAAGCTTTCTTT. Translating gives CASSLAGNTEAFF. Variable domain in full (rest from reference TRBV5-1 and TRBJ1-1): KAGVTQTPRYLIKTRGQQVTLSCSPISGHRSVSWYQQTPGQGLQFLFEYFSETQRNKGNFPGRFSGRQFSNSRSEMNVSTLELGDSALYLCASSLAGNTEAFFGQGTRLTVV.

The chain links TRBV24-1 to TRBJ1-5; D is perhaps TRBD1 (5 bases). Trimming stripped 3 bases from V and 6 bases from J, with 11 bases between. CDR1 is KGHDR, CDR2 SFDVKD, per germline. This CDR3 has 14 residues. In DNA form, the CDR3 reads TGTGCCACCAGTGATGTCCAGGGCATTCAGCCCCAGCATTTT. Its protein is CATSDVQGIQPQHF.

V and J are TRBV10-3 and TRBJ1-1; TRBD1 is a possible D gene (5 bases). CDR1 is ENHRY, CDR2 SYGVKD, per germline. CDR3 length: 12 amino acids. The germline V and J ends were trimmed by 8 bases and 4 bases, with 11 bases remaining between them. This CDR3 is CAIRGDSTEAFF. In DNA form, the CDR3 reads TGTGCCATCCGAGGAGACAGCACTGAAGCTTTCTTT.

This clone was observed a single time. The chain uses TRBV5-1 and TRBJ2-5; 8 positions agree with TRBD2. J lost 6 bases, V lost 1 base, and 11 bases had no gene match. This CDR3 is 16 amino acids long. From germline, CDR1 is SGHRS and CDR2 YFSETQ. The DNA of the CDR3 is TGCGCCAGCAGCTTGTCTGCGGGGGGCCGGTTTCAGACCCAGTACTTC. Its translation is CASSLSAGGRFQTQYF.

The chain has TRBV11-3 and TRBJ2-3, with D unresolved. Trimming pared 2 bases from V and 5 bases from J, leaving 8 bases between. The CDR3 consists of 13 residues. Looked up from germline, CDR1 is SGHNT and CDR2 is YENEEA. The CDR3 sequence is CASSLPPGDTQYF. The CDR3 DNA reads as TGTGCCAGCAGCTTACCTCCCGGAGATACGCAGTATTTT.

The V and J genes are TRBV6-5 and TRBJ1-2; D is unclear. CDR3 length: 13 amino acids. The germline V gene has CDR1 MNHEY and CDR2 SVGAGI. V was pared by 6 bases and J by 2 bases, with 10 bases between. CDR3 region: CASSRGSNYGYTF. The CDR3 DNA sequence: TGTGCCAGCAGCCGCGGCAGCAACTATGGCTACACCTTC.

This clone appeared a single time. The V gene is TRBV18, the J gene TRBJ2-5; 8 bases fit TRBD2. Looked up from germline, CDR1 is KGHSH and CDR2 is LQKENI. Losses at the gene ends were 3 bases for V and 5 bases for J; bases not matched to a gene: 14. The CDR3 covers 17 residues. The CDR3 region has the DNA TGTGCCAGCTCACCGGGGCCGCCGGGGACTAGTGGGGAGACCCAGTACTTC. Its protein product is CASSPGPPGTSGETQYF.

In this sample, this clone turned up a few times. The gene calls are TRBV11-3 and TRBJ2-6; the D gene is possibly TRBD1 (6 bases). Trimming removed 4 bases from V and 5 bases from J, with 12 bases in between. CDR3 length: 15 residues. CDR1 and CDR2 from the germline V gene are SGHNT and YENEEA. CDR3: CASSSGAARANVLTF. The CDR3 bases are TGTGCCAGCAGCTCAGGGGCCGCCAGGGCCAACGTCCTGACTTTC.

CDR3 in amino acids: CASSYGKGVGEKLFF. The CDR3 DNA follows: TGTGCCAGCAGCTACGGGAAGGGGGTCGGTGAAAAACTGTTTTTT. The chain is built from TRBV6-6 and TRBJ1-4; tentatively, D is TRBD1 (6 bases). Trimming removed 6 bases at V and 7 bases at J, with 18 bases between. CDR1 MNHNY and CDR2 SVGAGI come from the germline V gene (reference sequence). The CDR3 runs to 15 residues.

The chain combines TRBV2 with TRBJ1-5; 7 nucleotides match TRBD1. Losses at the gene ends were 6 bases for V and 4 bases for J; bases not matched to a gene: 9. From germline, CDR1 is SNHLY and CDR2 FYNNEI. The CDR3 runs 15 residues. CDR3 sequence: CASSRQGSENQPQHF. CDR3 DNA sequence: TGTGCCAGCAGCAGACAGGGAAGCGAGAATCAGCCCCAGCATTTT. The whole variable domain, filled in from reference TRBV2 and TRBJ1-5, reads EPEVTQTPSHQVTQMGQEVILRCVPISNHLYFYWYRQILGQKVEFLVSFYNNEISEKSEIFDDQFSVERPDGSNFTLKIRSTKLEDSAMYFCASSRQGSENQPQHFGDGTRLSIL.

The chain carries TRBV27 and TRBJ2-5; 8 bases agree with TRBD2. Germline V lookup: CDR1 MNHEY, CDR2 SMNVEV (reference sequence). The ends lost 6 bases at V and 5 bases at J; junction bases unmatched: 8. The CDR3 totals 14 residues. The CDR3, as DNA: TGTGCCAGCAGAAAGCGGGGGATTCCGGAGACCCAGTACTTC. Amino acids: CASRKRGIPETQYF.

V gene TRBV7-2 combines with J gene TRBJ2-7; 14 bases fit TRBD2. V was pared by 4 bases and J by 7 bases, with 12 bases of the junction left unmatched. CDR1 and CDR2 from the germline V gene are SGHTA and FQGNSA. This CDR3 is 17 amino acids long. The CDR3 sequence is CASSSGWGLAGEGEQYF. The CDR3 DNA sequence: TGTGCCAGCAGCTCCGGCTGGGGACTAGCGGGGGAGGGGGAGCAGTACTTC. The full variable domain, its missing parts supplied by reference TRBV7-2 and TRBJ2-7, is GAGVSQSPSNKVTEKGKDVELRCDPISGHTALYWYRQSLGQGLEFLIYFQGNSAPDKSGLPSDRFSAERTGGSVSTLTIQRTQQEDSAVYLCASSSGWGLAGEGEQYFGPGTRLTVT.

The V and J genes are TRBV15 and TRBJ2-6; tentatively, D is TRBD2 (5 bases). CDR3 length: 17 amino acids. With 1 base removed from V and 4 bases from J, the gap between germline ends came to 14 bases. CDR1 LNHNV and CDR2 YYDKDF come from the germline V gene (reference sequence). CDR3: CATSRAPGSAGANVLTF. CDR3 DNA: TGTGCCACCAGCAGAGCCCCGGGGTCTGCCGGGGCCAACGTCCTGACTTTC. The full variable domain, completed using reference TRBV15 and TRBJ2-6, is DAMVIQNPRYQVTQFGKPVTLSCSQTLNHNVMYWYQQKSSQAPKLLFHYYDKDFNNEADTPDNFQSRRPNTSFCFLDIRSPGLGDTAMYLCATSRAPGSAGANVLTFGAGSRLTVL.

V is TRBV19 and J is TRBJ1-2; 9 bases align to TRBD1. The CDR3 spans 15 residues. Germline assignment: CDR1 LNHDA and CDR2 SQIVND (reference sequence). The trim removed 5 bases at V and 8 bases at J, leaving 12 bases unmatched. This CDR3 is CASSETPDRGEGYTF. The CDR3 region has the DNA TGTGCCAGTAGTGAGACACCGGACAGGGGAGAAGGCTACACCTTC.

The chain recombines TRBV9 with TRBJ1-6; D is perhaps TRBD1 (6 bases). Looked up from germline, CDR1 is SGDLS and CDR2 is YYNGEE. CDR3 length: 15 residues. Between the trimmed V and J ends, which lost 3 bases and 7 bases, there was a span of 14 bases. The CDR3 nucleotides read TGTGCCAGCAGCGCCGTATTGGGGGCAAATTCACCCCTCCACTTT. Translation: CASSAVLGANSPLHF.

This rearrangement joins TRBV4-2 to TRBJ2-3; weak D call: TRBD1 (5 bases). Germline V gene sequence: CDR1 LGHNA, CDR2 YNFKEQ. V was cut by 4 bases and J by 3 bases, with 17 bases left in between. The CDR3 is made up of 16 amino acids. The CDR3: CASSPLIGVSTDTQYF. For the CDR3, the DNA is TGTGCCAGCAGCCCTTTAATAGGGGTATCTACAGATACGCAGTATTTT.

The chain recombines TRBV6-5 with TRBJ2-2, with D uncertain. Germline CDR1 and CDR2: MNHEY and SVGAGI. Trimming stripped 6 bases from V and 8 bases from J, with 7 bases between. The CDR3 has 11 amino acids. The CDR3 loop reads CASRHFGELFF. CDR3 nucleotides: TGTGCCAGCAGACATTTTGGGGAGCTGTTTTTT.

The CDR3 loop reads CASSLVSGPGELFF. Here the CDR3 DNA reads TGCGCCAGCAGCTTGGTTTCAGGCCCCGGGGAGCTGTTTTTT. This chain connects TRBV5-1 to TRBJ2-2; D remains unclear. This CDR3 contains 14 residues. CDR1 SGHRS and CDR2 YFSETQ come from the germline V gene. V lost 0 bases to trimming and J lost 6 bases, with 9 bases between them.

The gene calls are TRBV5-1 and TRBJ2-3; TRBD1 is a possible D gene (6 bases). The germline V gene encodes CDR1 SGHRS and CDR2 YFSETQ. This CDR3 region has 15 residues. The V and J ends lost 0 bases and 3 bases respectively, with 11 bases between them. CDR3 nucleotide sequence: TGCGCCAGCAGCTTGGGCGCAGGGGTAACAGATACGCAGTATTTT. Its translation: CASSLGAGVTDTQYF.

The V and J genes are TRBV29-1 and TRBJ1-2; D gene uncertain. The CDR3 runs 12 residues. Germline values: CDR1 SQVTM, CDR2 ANQGSEA. V lost 4 bases to trimming and J lost 2 bases, with 8 bases between them. The CDR3 loop reads CSVGQRNYGYTF. In DNA, the CDR3 is TGCAGCGTTGGGCAAAGAAACTATGGCTACACCTTC.